This T cell receptor beta chain is drawn from a study of neurological immune-mediated disorders. Across the whole study: There were around 34 multiple sclerosis patients. Of these, some 31 had relapsing-remitting MS and 3 had secondary progressive MS.

Study conclusions and caveats: HTLV-1-associated myelopathy displayed the greatest TCR clonal expansion, and multiple sclerosis exhibited the smallest, lower than that of healthy controls.

The authors made cDNA by 5'RACE with 10-nucleotide random UMIs. Over 180 million TCR-beta sequences from 15-18 subjects came from every sequencing run. TCRdb recomputed calls from the 5' RACE reads with MiXCR, one row per CDR3 protein. The sample contains 90,000 to 150,000 distinct CDR3 sequences, 3.2% of which appear only once. This clonotype was detected only a few times. What it recognizes is unknown. V lost 8 bases to trimming and J lost 4 bases, with 11 bases between them. The CDR3 covers 11 residues. The germline gives CDR1 SQVTM, CDR2 ANQGSEA. This TCR came from a woman aged 25 to 39 with multiple sclerosis. The chain links TRBV29-1 to TRBJ1-2; tentatively, D is TRBD1 (5 bases). Sequenced material: PBMCs. The DNA of the CDR3 is TGCAGCTCACGGGACGGCTATGGCTACACCTTC. It specifies CSSRDGYGYTF.